Each of the 27 T cell receptor beta chains below was sequenced from the same sample in a study of regulatory T cells in long-lasting Graves disease. Arm-PCR of CDR3 regions with iRepertoire HTBI primers generated TCR beta libraries. TCRdb reprocessed the multiplex PCR reads with MiXCR, giving one entry per CDR3 protein. The data contain about 400,000 distinct CDR3 sequences, roughly 16% of them singletons. Time point noted: newly diagnosed GD, antithyroid drugs for less than 3 months. RNA isolated from PBMCs was used to make the TCR library. The specimen was peripheral blood mononuclear cells (PBMCs), collected at new diagnosis, from a patient treated with antithyroid drugs. These TCRs come from a female donor with Graves disease.

J is TRBJ2-7 and V is TRBV18, with TRBD1 matching 10 bases. With 3 bases clipped from V and 2 bases from J, the junction kept 4 bases outside the gene matches. The germline gives CDR1 KGHSH, CDR2 LQKENI. This CDR3 comprises 15 residues. CDR3 region: CASSPTGQGPYEQYF. Written as DNA, the CDR3 is TGTGCCAGCTCACCTACGGGACAGGGGCCCTACGAGCAGTACTTC.

Worth noting for this clonotype: This may be a read error, as it is one base from a much larger clone. As DNA, the CDR3 is TGTGCCACCAGTGTGGGACTGTCCTCCTACGAGCAGTACTTC. Translation: CATSVGLSSYEQYF. J is TRBJ2-7 and V is TRBV24-1, with a possible D match to TRBD2 (6 bases). V shed 5 bases and J shed 0 bases, with 10 bases lying between them. CDR3 length: 14 residues. From germline, CDR1 is KGHDR and CDR2 SFDVKD.

This clonotype was counted at least ten times. The chain employs TRBV4-2 and TRBJ2-3; either TRBD1 or TRBD2 may fit D (6 bases each). Germline V gives CDR1 LGHNA, CDR2 YNFKEQ. The CDR3 length is 16 residues. V dropped 1 base and J dropped 2 bases, with 13 bases sitting between them. This CDR3 is CASSQVTGGSTDTQYF. CDR3 DNA: TGTGCCAGCAGCCAAGTGACCGGGGGCTCCACAGATACGCAGTATTTT.

V usage is TRBV3-1 and J usage is TRBJ2-5; TRBD1 agrees at 9 bases. Germline lookup yields CDR1 LGHDT and CDR2 YNNKEL (reference sequence). CDR3 length equals 14 residues. Trimming took 7 bases from V and 4 from J; bases not matched to a gene: 7. For the CDR3, the DNA is TGTGCCAGCACCCCAAGGACAGGGGCAGAGACCCAGTACTTC. Its translation is CASTPRTGAETQYF.

V usage is TRBV3-1 and J usage is TRBJ1-5; D not resolved. This CDR3 has 19 amino acids. In germline, CDR1 is LGHDT, CDR2 YNNKEL (reference sequence). V gave up 0 bases and J gave up 3 bases, with 21 bases separating them. CDR3: CASSQDLVLVGPNNQPQHF. The CDR3 DNA sequence: TGTGCCAGCAGCCAAGATTTAGTCCTCGTGGGCCCAAACAATCAGCCCCAGCATTTT.

There are many counts of this clonotype. The rearrangement uses TRBV20-1 and TRBJ1-5; D call uncertain. The V end lost 1 base, the J end lost 6 bases, and 13 bases lay between the germline ends. Germline V lookup: CDR1 DFQATT, CDR2 SNEGSKA (reference sequence). This CDR3 has 14 amino acids. In nucleotides, the CDR3 is TGCAGTGCTAGAGTTACCGGGCTTACTCAGCCCCAGCATTTT. Its translation: CSARVTGLTQPQHF.

This chain joins TRBV27 and TRBJ2-5; 9 positions match TRBD2. This CDR3 comprises 15 residues. The ends lost 4 bases at V and 4 bases at J; junction bases unmatched: 7. Looked up from germline, CDR1 is MNHEY and CDR2 is SMNVEV (reference sequence). DNA of the CDR3: TGTGCCAGCAGTTCCGTGACTAGCGGAAGAGAGACCCAGTACTTC. Amino acids: CASSSVTSGRETQYF.

This clonotype was detected ten times or more. The CDR3 DNA follows: TGTGCCAGCATCTCGCGGGGGGGGGAGACCCAGTACTTC. Amino acid sequence: CASISRGGETQYF. The chain carries TRBV2 and TRBJ2-5; 9 bases line up with TRBD2. Germline trimming cut 7 bases from V and 5 bases from J; bases unmatched to any gene: 5. CDR1 and CDR2 (germline): SNHLY, FYNNEI. This CDR3 spans 13 amino acids.

This clonotype showed up many times. The genes are TRBV4-3 and TRBJ2-5; 7 bases line up with TRBD2. J was trimmed by 4 bases and V by 3 bases; bases with no gene match: 5. Germline V gene data show CDR1 as LGHNA and CDR2 as YSLEER. The CDR3 spans 14 residues. Here the CDR3 reads CASSHLVAGETQYF. The DNA for the CDR3 is TGCGCCAGCAGCCACCTAGTAGCGGGAGAGACCCAGTACTTC.

This clonotype came up many times. The V gene is TRBV2, the J gene TRBJ1-1, with 7 nucleotides matching TRBD1. V lost 8 bases, J lost 0 bases, and 21 bases stayed unmatched. This CDR3 spans 19 amino acids. The germline gives CDR1 SNHLY, CDR2 FYNNEI. CDR3 DNA sequence: TGTGCCAGCGTGAGGTCTCTCAGGGGGGTGGATAACATGAACACTGAAGCTTTCTTT. Translating it yields CASVRSLRGVDNMNTEAFF.

This clonotype was seen ten or more times. The chain employs TRBV28 and TRBJ1-4; D gene ambiguous. This CDR3 has 12 amino acids. Trimming took 3 bases from V and 8 from J, leaving 7 bases between them. In germline, CDR1 is MDHEN, CDR2 SYDVKM. The CDR3 nucleotides are TGTGCCAGCAGTTTTCAGTCGGAAAAACTGTTTTTT. Translation: CASSFQSEKLFF.

A few counts support this clonotype. CDR3 loop: CASSIVAGGGSEQFF. CDR3 nucleotide sequence: TGTGCCAGTAGTATAGTGGCAGGGGGGGGGAGTGAGCAGTTCTTC. The rearrangement joins TRBV19 to TRBJ2-1, with D possibly being TRBD1 or TRBD2 (7 bases each). Looked up from germline, CDR1 is LNHDA and CDR2 is SQIVND (reference sequence). V was cut by 1 base and J by 9 bases, with 16 bases left in between. CDR3 length equals 15 residues.

The rearrangement uses TRBV6-2 or TRBV6-3 and TRBJ1-5, with a weak D call TRBD1 (6 bases). Germline V gene data show CDR1 as MNHEY and CDR2 as SVGEGT. The V end was cut by 7 bases, the J end by 1 base, with 17 bases between. The CDR3 length is 16 residues. Written as DNA, the CDR3 is TGTGCCAGCACTCAAAGGGGGTATTCAAGCAATCAGCCCCAGCATTTT. This encodes CASTQRGYSSNQPQHF.

This clonotype was counted at least ten times. Here the CDR3 DNA reads TGTGCCAACTCCGGGACAGGGAATGGCTACACCTTC. Translated, it gives CANSGTGNGYTF. The V gene is TRBV2, the J gene TRBJ1-2, with TRBD1 matching 9 bases. CDR3 size: 12 residues. Germline CDR1 SNHLY, CDR2 FYNNEI. J gave up 6 bases and V 10 bases, and 6 bases lay outside the gene matches.

Ten or more counts support this clonotype. This sequence joins TRBV6-5 and TRBJ1-1; D not certain. The CDR3 spans 17 residues. Between the trimmed V and J ends, which lost 3 bases and 0 bases, there was a span of 17 bases. Germline assignment: CDR1 MNHEY and CDR2 SVGAGI. This CDR3 is CASSYQAGKIVNTEAFF. Here the CDR3 DNA reads TGTGCCAGCAGTTATCAGGCAGGCAAGATAGTGAACACTGAAGCTTTCTTT.

This clonotype has ten or more counts. V is TRBV28 and J is TRBJ2-7; the match to TRBD2 covers 10 bases. The junction had 3 bases not matched to a gene; V was cut back by 5 bases and J by 2 bases. The CDR3 runs 14 residues. Germline V gene data show CDR1 as MDHEN and CDR2 as SYDVKM. Here the CDR3 DNA reads TGTGCCAGCAGTCGTAGCGGGAGGCCCTACGAGCAGTACTTC. It translates to CASSRSGRPYEQYF. Based on the CDR3 plus reference TRBV28 and TRBJ2-7, the full variable domain is DVKVTQSSRYLVKRTGEKVFLECVQDMDHENMFWYRQDPGLGLRLIYFSYDVKMKEKGDIPEGYSVSREKKERFSLILESASTNQTSMYLCASSRSGRPYEQYFGPGTRLTVT.

This clonotype was detected ten times or more. DNA for the CDR3: TGTGCCAGCAGTTTTTTCGGGGTACAAGAGACCCAGTACTTC. As protein: CASSFFGVQETQYF. The gene calls are TRBV12-3 or TRBV12-4 and TRBJ2-5, with D possibly being TRBD2 (5 bases). Trimming cost V 3 bases and J 2 bases, with 10 bases left between them. This CDR3 has 14 residues.

This clonotype was seen many times. This chain links TRBV28 with TRBJ2-7; maybe TRBD2 (6 bases). Germline V CDR1 and CDR2: MDHEN, SYDVKM. V lost 3 bases and J 1 base, leaving 16 bases between the germline ends. This CDR3 contains 16 residues. In DNA form, the CDR3 reads TGTGCCAGCAGTTTTCGACGGGAGCGCCTTTCCTACGAGCAGTACTTC. It codes for CASSFRRERLSYEQYF.

This clonotype turned up a few times. The DNA for the CDR3 is TGTGCCAGCAGTGTCTCTAACTATGGCTACACCTTC. Residues: CASSVSNYGYTF. The chain is built from TRBV6-1 and TRBJ1-2; no reliable D call. Deletions cut 4 bases from V and 0 bases from J, with 3 bases between. Germline lookup yields CDR1 MNHNS and CDR2 SASEGT. The CDR3 length is 12 residues.

This clonotype occurred many times. This chain joins TRBV4-3 and TRBJ1-2; possibly TRBD1 for D (6 bases). The germline V and J ends were trimmed by 1 base and 6 bases, with 24 bases remaining between them. The CDR3 consists of 18 residues. Germline-derived CDR1 and CDR2 are LGHNA and YSLEER. The CDR3 sequence: CASSQAGGGRGTRDGYTF. The CDR3 DNA reads as TGCGCCAGCAGCCAAGCCGGGGGAGGTAGGGGGACGAGGGATGGCTACACCTTC.

In this sample, this clonotype turned up a few times. The rearrangement uses TRBV11-1 and TRBJ1-2; 10 bases fit TRBD1. J gave up 9 bases and V 4 bases, and 11 bases lay outside the gene matches. CDR3 length: 15 residues. CDR1 and CDR2 (germline): SGHAT, FQDESV (reference sequence). Here the CDR3 DNA reads TGTGCCAGCAGCTACTCCGGGACAGGGGTCGCGAGCTACACCTTC. It yields the protein CASSYSGTGVASYTF.

In this sample, this clonotype turned up many times. The chain links TRBV6-2 or TRBV6-3 to TRBJ1-5; no firm D call. Germline V gives CDR1 MNHEY, CDR2 SVGEGT. This CDR3 is 15 amino acids long. V was clipped by 2 bases and J by 2 bases, with 10 bases between them. The CDR3 spells CASSYIPRGNQPQHF. The CDR3 region has the DNA TGTGCCAGCAGTTACATCCCGAGGGGCAATCAGCCCCAGCATTTT.

This clonotype was recorded at least ten times. The chain uses TRBV3-1 and TRBJ2-7; D might be TRBD1 or TRBD2, each matching 5 bases. The CDR3 length is 14 residues. With 6 bases removed from V and 6 bases from J, the gap between germline ends came to 18 bases. Germline loops: CDR1 LGHDT, CDR2 YNNKEL (reference sequence). CDR3 sequence (DNA): TGTGCCAGCAGTCCAACTCGGGGCACCCTCGAGCAGTACTTC. Translating it yields CASSPTRGTLEQYF.

This clonotype appeared many times. The V call is TRBV11-2, the J call TRBJ2-1; D gene ambiguous. CDR1 is SGHAT, CDR2 FQNNGV, per germline. The ends were cut back, 1 base at V and 9 bases at J, with 16 bases in the middle. CDR3 length: 15 residues. CDR3: CASSLVVGEATEQFF. Written as DNA, the CDR3 is TGTGCCAGCAGCTTAGTTGTGGGCGAGGCAACTGAGCAGTTCTTC.

This clonotype was seen at least ten times. The V and J genes are TRBV12-3 or TRBV12-4 and TRBJ2-1, with D possibly TRBD1 on 5 matching bases. The CDR3 totals 16 residues. V was cut by 6 bases and J by 5 bases, with 20 bases left in between. CDR3 region: CASRFRWGSPNNEQFF. The CDR3 nucleotides are TGTGCCAGCAGGTTCCGTTGGGGCTCGCCAAACAATGAGCAGTTCTTC.

Remarks on this clonotype: A much larger clone lies one base from this, so it may be a read error. The chain joins TRBV7-9 to TRBJ1-4; no reliable D call. Trimming removed 4 bases at V and 8 bases at J, with 17 bases between. This CDR3 region has 15 residues. Germline assignment: CDR1 SEHNR and CDR2 FQNEAQ (reference sequence). The CDR3: CASSSPEDPGEKLFF. The CDR3 bases are TGTGCCAGCAGCTCACCCGAAGATCCCGGGGAAAAACTGTTTTTT.

There are many counts of this clonotype. The chain combines TRBV27 with TRBJ2-6; D unresolved. CDR1 and CDR2 from the germline V gene are MNHEY and SMNVEV (reference sequence). This CDR3 comprises 18 residues. Trimming cost V 6 bases and J 0 bases, with 18 bases left between them. Written as DNA, the CDR3 is TGTGCCAGCAGCATACAGAGAACGAGATACTCTGGGGCCAACGTCCTGACTTTC. This codes for CASSIQRTRYSGANVLTF.